The T cell receptor beta chain under discussion was sequenced for a study of early T cells in non-severe SARS-CoV-2 infection (dated by TCRdb to the early 2020s). With respect to the entire study: Because TCR sequencing relied on bulk RNA taken from unsorted whole blood, pairing of alpha and beta chains was not possible. Overall results and qualifications from the work: Matching against VDJdb was skewed toward anti-spike CD8 responses, likely underestimated virus-specific expansions, and missed private and CD4 specificities.

The CDR3, from cysteine to phenylalanine, totals 14 residues. The DNA shown is the 42-base CDR3, in frame from base 1. CDR1 and CDR2, per the germline V gene, are SGHAT and FQNNGV. Here V drops 8 bases and J drops 9 bases, and the junction holds 15 bases not matched to any gene. This was a case-control study nested in a cohort of healthcare workers in London, UK, who had nasopharyngeal swab PCR tests and blood samples taken every week. Healthcare workers were enrolled in the week of the UK lockdown, from 23 to 31 March 2020, and were followed every week for up to about 15 weeks. A note on this clonotype: Its antigen remains undetermined. Base qualities are not provided; no much larger clone lies one nucleotide away.

Receptor libraries were prepared by 5' RACE. TCRdb names NextSeq 500 as the instrument used. Unique molecular identifiers were attached to individual cDNA molecules in the TCR library protocol so that sequencing error and PCR bias could be corrected. Sequencing covered both TCR alpha and beta chains, and within each sample the abundances of alpha and beta sequences were tightly co-correlated. Per the authors' processing: V gene, J gene and CDR3 annotation of TCR sequences was performed with Decombinator V4. TCRs were defined as expanded if a significant change between any two time points was detected under a Poisson model with p below 0.0001. Abundances of TCRs were expressed as counts per million after normalisation to the total number of TCRs sequenced in each sample. MAIT TCRs were defined by TRAV1-2 paired with TRAJ12, TRAJ20 or TRAJ33, and iNKT TCRs by TRAV10 paired with TRAJ18. A search of VDJdb, accessed on 1 November 2021, was run for TCRs annotated to CMV, EBV and SARS-CoV-2, with TCRs annotated for multiple antigens excluded. TCRdb applied fastp at Q25 and MiXCR to the public reads, then kept only in-frame beta chains. Each record represents a unique CDR3 protein, reported with the most common genes and DNA among its rows. The V and J calls, along with clone size, are taken from TCRdb and not from the paper's own processing. This sample gives 24,000 or so distinct CDR3 sequences in total; less than 6% of them show up just once. The ten largest make up under 2.5% of the sample.

This clonotype was obtained from an adult who was a healthcare worker with PCR-confirmed SARS-CoV-2 infection or an uninfected control (not recorded which). Recombination joined TRBV11-2 with TRBJ1-1; 7 junctional bases match TRBD1. Sequenced sample: whole blood. The CDR3 protein is CASQETGDLPKAFF. The DNA sequence reads TGTGCCAGCCAGGAAACAGGGGACCTCCCCAAAGCTTTCTTT. Supplemented by the reference TRBV11-2 and TRBJ1-1 proteins around the CDR3, the complete variable domain is EAGVAQSPRYKIIEKRQSVAFWCNPISGHATLYWYQQILGQGPKLLIQFQNNGVVDDSQLPKDRFSAERLKGVDSTLKIQPAKLEDSAVYLCASQETGDLPKAFFGQGTRLTVV.